The rows below give T cell receptor beta chains drawn from one sample of a study of control samples from healthy donors and cancer patients. Sequencing was performed with immunoSEQ multiplex PCR; in TCRdb, only in-frame clones are kept and a portion is missing. The data show about 170,000 clones, roughly 91% seen once. The sequenced sample consisted of blood. These receptors all come from a young woman in good health. Each CDR3 is given with its conserved first and last residue.

J gene,V gene,CDR3 protein
TRBJ1-1,TRBV4-1,CASSQGGGGAWQNTEAFF
TRBJ1-5,TRBV6-5,CASSYSVNQPQHF
TRBJ2-5,TRBV5-4,CASSLGTLETQYF
TRBJ1-2,TRBV6-6,CASSYPTYGYTF
TRBJ2-7,TRBV4-1,CASSHTKAGGHREQYF
TRBJ1-2,TRBV9,CASSVAPGGVGGYTF
TRBJ2-1,TRBV10-3,CAISGTGGVNEQFF
TRBJ1-5,TRBV5-1,CASSLGYSNQPQHF
TRBJ2-7,TRBV3-1/TRBV3-2,CASSQSGGAYEQYF
TRBJ1-5,TRBV4-1,CASSQGQANQPQHF
TRBJ2-7,TRBV7-9,CASSPKSGAYEQYF
TRBJ1-1,TRBV7-2,CASSPGGNTEAFF
TRBJ1-5,TRBV24-1,CATRRGGEGNQPQHF
TRBJ2-1,TRBV18,CAGTQGAMDEQFF
TRBJ1-6,TRBV9,CASSVGPDRVNSPLHF
TRBJ1-4,TRBV5-1,CASSLRQVGEKLFF
TRBJ2-3,TRBV7-3,CASSPLGKDTQYF
TRBJ1-1,TRBV7-9,CASSRGDTEAFF
TRBJ2-3,TRBV28,CASSRGGTDTQYF
TRBJ2-7,TRBV2,CASSRDRTYEQYF
TRBJ1-2,TRBV28,CASSLLGGYGYTF
TRBJ2-5,TRBV28,CASSLYPGQETQYF
TRBJ1-4,TRBV28,CASSLSRDSPSEKLFF
TRBJ1-2,TRBV7-8,CASSLAGQGPLNYGYTF
TRBJ1-5,TRBV6-5,CASSLQTGGNQPQHF
TRBJ2-7,TRBV5-1,CASRPTGSHEQYF
TRBJ2-2,TRBV6-5,CASRTGTGELFF